Sequencing of this T cell receptor beta chain was carried out in a study of shared clonotypes between healthy human individuals (dated by TCRdb to about 2020). About the full investigation: A couple of women and a few men aged 18 to 49 years were included in the cohort. For each donor, three plates each were used for CD4 naive and CD4 memory, two plates were used for CD8 naive, and one plate was used for CD8 memory. The study deeply sequenced blood TCR repertoires of five healthy adults to estimate repertoire size and the extent of clonotype sharing between individuals. To increase sequencing depth and limit assay-specific biases, TCR repertoire library preparation and sequencing were carried out by different laboratories using diverse techniques. Each donor's leukapheresis produced roughly between about 0.9 and 9.5 billion PBMCs.

Using the deep immunoSEQ assay, TCR CDR3 regions were amplified from genomic DNA by multiplex PCR. For each cell subset, the extracted genomic DNA was distributed evenly across all wells of several immunoSEQ 96-well plates, and each plate served as one replicate. Each replicate PCR for sorted subsets received about 220 ng genomic DNA, equal to roughly 29,000 T cell genomes. Purified libraries were measured with a Qubit 3.0 fluorometer, size-checked on a Bioanalyzer 2100, and measured again with the KAPA Library Quantification kit. Every immunoSEQ 96-well plate was sequenced on a dedicated single-read 150-cycle Illumina NextSeq 550 flow cell. The original methods were these. Because only junctional sequences without quality scores were contained in the immunoSEQ output, filtering matching that applied to full-length reads could not be performed. Sequences were annotated with PyIR, a Python wrapper for IgBLAST v1.9, and V/J genes and CDR3 were assigned using IMGT germline references. Any read was removed if the V/J assignment was weak (E-value above 1e-6), the CDR3 was missing, or the read contained stop codons, out-of-frame junctions, or ambiguous translated residues. A V3J clonotype was defined by an identical inferred V gene, J gene, and CDR3 amino acid sequence. Percentage overlap between repertoires was calculated by dividing the number of shared unique clonotypes by the size of the smaller repertoire. RTK rarefaction, the Chao1 estimator, and Recon v2.1 estimates of unobserved clonotypes were used to assess repertoire richness. Generation probabilities were computed with OLGA for all TCRbeta clonotypes obtained by the gDNA method from a handful of donors. The table comes from immuneACCESS by way of TCRdb, which keeps in-frame sequences with V and J called. Part of the clones is missing from these tables; in studies checked, under half for an unresolved V gene and the rest for unknown reasons. The V and J calls and clone size come from that table; D and trimming were worked out from the DNA. The sample yields over a million clones; about 75% were counted once. Nearly 1.5% of the sample goes to the ten largest clones.

The donors were healthy, HIV-negative adults with no recently reported acute infections or vaccinations. Only Caucasian adults living in Nashville, Tennessee, USA were represented among the donors. CD4+ T cells were enriched by magnetic negative selection; naive cells were then positively selected on CD45RA, and the negative fraction formed the memory subset. After blood collection by leukapheresis, PBMCs were isolated using Ficoll-Histopaque density gradient centrifugation and then cryopreserved in the vapor phase of liquid nitrogen. Analytical flow cytometry was used to check the purity and quantity of every magnetically sorted T cell population. Each sorted fraction had its genomic DNA isolated and then quantified by UV absorbance on a Nanodrop 2000c. The V and J ends are trimmed by 3 bases and 0 bases, leaving 3 bases between them. Inclusive of the bounding cysteine and phenylalanine, the CDR3 is 13 residues long. The sequence is cut down to CDR3 DNA, 39 bases in frame from base 1. The germline V gene (reference sequence) specifies SGHNT as CDR1 and YYREEE as CDR2.

Broader findings and caveats from the paper: Larger estimated clonotype richness was generally found for naive subsets than for memory subsets. Higher generation probabilities were observed for clonotypes shared by all four sorted-subset donors than for non-shared clonotypes. The small number of donors limited the genetic and exposure-history diversity represented. Sampling was limited to blood, and TCR repertoires in tissue likely differ from TCR repertoires in blood. When a few donors were compared, the shared fraction of clonotypes was around 4.6% for naive CD4, around 3.6% for naive CD8, 2.3% for memory CD4, and 0.4% for memory CD8. Pairwise subsampling indicated that sequencing depth was expected to affect the degree of clonotype sharing among donors. Even with the large sequencing depth, rarefaction of the sorted-subset datasets indicated that sequencing was incomplete.

Concerning this clone: The specificity of this receptor is unknown. No base-level quality is on record; no much larger clone is a single base apart.

The chain is assembled from TRBV5-4 and TRBJ2-2; the D segment cannot be called with confidence. The sequenced sample was memory CD4+ T cells sorted from blood. The cell subset or site label, as the study defines it: CD45RA-negative fraction. The source of this sequence is a man aged 18 to 30 in good health. The CDR3 corresponds to CASSSSNTGELFF. The DNA sequence is given as TGTGCCAGCAGCTCGTCGAACACCGGGGAGCTGTTTTTT.